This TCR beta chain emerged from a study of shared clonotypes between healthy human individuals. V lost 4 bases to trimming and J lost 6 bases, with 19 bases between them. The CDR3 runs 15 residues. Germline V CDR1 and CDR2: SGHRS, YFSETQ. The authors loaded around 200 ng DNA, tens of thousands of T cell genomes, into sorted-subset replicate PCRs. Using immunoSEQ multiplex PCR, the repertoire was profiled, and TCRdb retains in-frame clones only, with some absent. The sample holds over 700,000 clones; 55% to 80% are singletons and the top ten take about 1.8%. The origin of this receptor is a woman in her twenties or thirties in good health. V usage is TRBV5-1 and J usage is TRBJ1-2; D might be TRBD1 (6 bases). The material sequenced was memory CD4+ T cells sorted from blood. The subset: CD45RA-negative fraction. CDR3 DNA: TGCGCCAGCAGCCGAAGTATTACAGGGTTCGATGGCTACACCTTC. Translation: CASSRSITGFDGYTF.